This is a list of T cell receptor beta chains from one sample in a study of T cell responses to AZD1222 COVID-19 vaccine. Only in-frame clones appear in the TCRdb table, and some are missing; sequencing was by immunoSEQ multiplex PCR. The repertoire consists of around 140,000 clones, with 80% to 90% occurring once and the leading ten covering more than 1.5%. The sequencing here drew on peripheral blood, taken on day 0 of AZD1222 vaccination. The receptor source for this set is an adult in good health. The CDR3 runs from the conserved cysteine through the conserved F or W. A D gene is named only where the DNA matches it firmly. Clone size is not always given. Where it is, it says once, few, many or a class for expanded clones.

d_gene: TRBD2
abundance: .
v_gene: TRBV2
j_gene: TRBJ2-2
CDR3nt: TGTGCCAGCAGGAGCGGGGGGGCCACCGGGGAGCTGTTTTTT
CDR3aa: CASRSGGATGELFF

d_gene: .
abundance: .
v_gene: TRBV2
j_gene: TRBJ2-5
CDR3nt: TGTGCCAGCCGGGCCCAAGAGACCCAGTACTTC
CDR3aa: CASRAQETQYF

d_gene: .
abundance: .
v_gene: TRBV9
j_gene: TRBJ1-1
CDR3nt: TGTGCCAGCAGCTCCGCGGACAGGAACACTGAAGCTTTCTTT
CDR3aa: CASSSADRNTEAFF

d_gene: .
abundance: .
v_gene: TRBV7-9
j_gene: TRBJ2-3
CDR3nt: TGTGCCAGCAGAGAGGGGCCTTTAGGAGATACGCAGTATTTT
CDR3aa: CASREGPLGDTQYF

d_gene: .
abundance: .
v_gene: TRBV5-4
j_gene: TRBJ1-2
CDR3nt: TGTGCCAGCAGCCGCAGGGGCGAGTATGGCTACACCTTC
CDR3aa: CASSRRGEYGYTF

d_gene: .
abundance: once
v_gene: TRBV3-1/TRBV3-2
j_gene: TRBJ2-7
CDR3nt: TGTGCCAGCAGCCAAGTAGGGGCAGCTACCTACGAGCAGTACTTC
CDR3aa: CASSQVGAATYEQYF

d_gene: TRBD1
abundance: .
v_gene: TRBV5-6
j_gene: TRBJ2-7
CDR3nt: TGTGCCAGCAGCTTCGGGACAGGGGTCTACGAGCAGTACTTC
CDR3aa: CASSFGTGVYEQYF

d_gene: TRBD2
abundance: .
v_gene: TRBV12-3/TRBV12-4
j_gene: TRBJ2-1
CDR3nt: TGTGCCAGCAACGGCGGGAGTAGCAATGAGCAGTTCTTC
CDR3aa: CASNGGSSNEQFF

d_gene: .
abundance: .
v_gene: TRBV27
j_gene: TRBJ1-1
CDR3nt: TGTGCCAGCAGGGCCCGTCGGATGAACACTGAAGCTTTCTTT
CDR3aa: CASRARRMNTEAFF

d_gene: .
abundance: .
v_gene: TRBV6-2/TRBV6-3
j_gene: TRBJ1-5
CDR3nt: TGTGCCAGCAGCCCGAGTTGGGAGAAAAATCAGCCCCAGCATTTT
CDR3aa: CASSPSWEKNQPQHF

d_gene: TRBD1
abundance: .
v_gene: TRBV27
j_gene: TRBJ1-2
CDR3nt: TGTGCCAGCAGTTTGGGACAGGGCTTTCATGGCTACACCTTC
CDR3aa: CASSLGQGFHGYTF

d_gene: TRBD1
abundance: .
v_gene: TRBV10-2
j_gene: TRBJ1-5
CDR3nt: TGCGCCAGTAAGACAGGGGAGTTCAATCAGCCCCAGCATTTT
CDR3aa: CASKTGEFNQPQHF

d_gene: TRBD2
abundance: .
v_gene: TRBV9
j_gene: TRBJ2-3
CDR3nt: TGTGCCAGCAGCGTAGATTGGCGGGAGAGGGCAGATACGCAGTATTTT
CDR3aa: CASSVDWRERADTQYF

d_gene: .
abundance: .
v_gene: TRBV27
j_gene: TRBJ1-1
CDR3nt: TGTGCCAGCAGTTCGGCACCCAGGAACACTGAAGCTTTCTTT
CDR3aa: CASSSAPRNTEAFF

d_gene: .
abundance: few
v_gene: TRBV5-6
j_gene: TRBJ1-1
CDR3nt: TGTGCCAGCAGCTTGGTTTTGGGGAACACTGAAGCTTTCTTT
CDR3aa: CASSLVLGNTEAFF

d_gene: .
abundance: .
v_gene: TRBV6-1
j_gene: TRBJ1-5
CDR3nt: TGTGCCAGCACCTACCCCCCGGGCCGCTGGCATTTT
CDR3aa: CASTYPPGRWHF

d_gene: .
abundance: .
v_gene: TRBV24-1
j_gene: TRBJ1-1
CDR3nt: TGTGCCACCAGGGCAGCCCTGAACACTGAAGCTTTCTTT
CDR3aa: CATRAALNTEAFF

d_gene: .
abundance: .
v_gene: TRBV6-5
j_gene: TRBJ1-6
CDR3nt: TGTGCCAGCAGCCGGGGGGTTAATTCACCCCTCCACTTT
CDR3aa: CASSRGVNSPLHF

d_gene: TRBD1
abundance: .
v_gene: TRBV18
j_gene: TRBJ1-1
CDR3nt: TGTGCCAGCTCACCCCCGGGACAGCTGGACACTGAAGCTTTCTTT
CDR3aa: CASSPPGQLDTEAFF

d_gene: .
abundance: .
v_gene: TRBV7-8
j_gene: TRBJ1-2
CDR3nt: TGTGCCAGCAGCCCCAACTCGGGTCGAAACTATGGCTACACCTTC
CDR3aa: CASSPNSGRNYGYTF

d_gene: TRBD1
abundance: .
v_gene: TRBV29-1
j_gene: TRBJ1-2
CDR3nt: TGCAGCGTTGAAACCGGGACAGGGGCTCCCTTC
CDR3aa: CSVETGTGAPF

d_gene: .
abundance: .
v_gene: TRBV12-3/TRBV12-4
j_gene: TRBJ2-7
CDR3nt: TGTGCCAGCAAAAGGACGACCTACGAGCAGTACTTC
CDR3aa: CASKRTTYEQYF

d_gene: .
abundance: .
v_gene: TRBV7-9
j_gene: TRBJ1-4
CDR3nt: TGTGCCAGCAGCTTACCGGACGGAAAAGATGAAAAACTGTTTTTT
CDR3aa: CASSLPDGKDEKLFF

d_gene: .
abundance: .
v_gene: TRBV2
j_gene: TRBJ1-1
CDR3nt: TGTGCCAGCAGTGGGACGGAAGCTTTCTTT
CDR3aa: CASSGTEAFF

d_gene: .
abundance: .
v_gene: TRBV5-4
j_gene: TRBJ1-1
CDR3nt: TGTGCCAGCAGCGCGGGCGCGGGCACTGAAGCTTTCTTT
CDR3aa: CASSAGAGTEAFF

d_gene: .
abundance: .
v_gene: TRBV30
j_gene: TRBJ1-4
CDR3nt: TGTGCCTGGAGTACCCGTGCAACTAATGAAAAACTGTTTTTT
CDR3aa: CAWSTRATNEKLFF

d_gene: .
abundance: .
v_gene: TRBV13
j_gene: TRBJ2-3
CDR3nt: TGTGCCAGCAGCTTAGGCCTAGGGCGGGCTAGCACAGATACGCAGTATTTT
CDR3aa: CASSLGLGRASTDTQYF

d_gene: .
abundance: .
v_gene: TRBV11-3
j_gene: TRBJ2-3
CDR3nt: TGTGCCAGCAGCGGACATAGCACAGATACGCAGTATTTT
CDR3aa: CASSGHSTDTQYF

d_gene: .
abundance: .
v_gene: TRBV19
j_gene: TRBJ2-1
CDR3nt: TGTGCCAGTAGTATAGGGACGTTTAGCAATGAGCAGTTCTTC
CDR3aa: CASSIGTFSNEQFF

d_gene: TRBD1
abundance: .
v_gene: TRBV12-5
j_gene: TRBJ1-1
CDR3nt: TGTGCTAGTGGCACAGGGGCCAGCTCTATGAACACTGAAGCTTTCTTT
CDR3aa: CASGTGASSMNTEAFF

d_gene: TRBD1
abundance: few
v_gene: TRBV6-6
j_gene: TRBJ2-2
CDR3nt: TGTGCCAGCAGACGGGACAGCGCGAACACCGGGGAGCTGTTTTTT
CDR3aa: CASRRDSANTGELFF

d_gene: .
abundance: .
v_gene: TRBV2
j_gene: TRBJ1-1
CDR3nt: TGTGCCAGCATAGACATTTACACTGAAGCTTTCTTT
CDR3aa: CASIDIYTEAFF

d_gene: .
abundance: .
v_gene: TRBV27
j_gene: TRBJ1-5
CDR3nt: TGTGCCAGCAGTTTATACTCGACATCCACTATGGGCCAGCCCCAGCATTTT
CDR3aa: CASSLYSTSTMGQPQHF

d_gene: .
abundance: .
v_gene: TRBV14
j_gene: TRBJ1-3
CDR3nt: TGTGCCAGCAGCCTACCAGGGAGCTCTGGAAACACCATATATTTT
CDR3aa: CASSLPGSSGNTIYF

d_gene: .
abundance: .
v_gene: TRBV7-2
j_gene: TRBJ1-5
CDR3nt: TGTGCCAGCAGCTACCGGGGGGACCAGCCCCAGCATTTT
CDR3aa: CASSYRGDQPQHF

d_gene: .
abundance: .
v_gene: TRBV30
j_gene: TRBJ1-6
CDR3nt: TGTGCCTGGAGTGGTACGATTGTTAGTTCACCCCTCCACTTT
CDR3aa: CAWSGTIVSSPLHF

d_gene: .
abundance: .
v_gene: TRBV5-1
j_gene: TRBJ2-7
CDR3nt: TGCGCCAGCAGCTTGGACTACGAGCAGTACTTC
CDR3aa: CASSLDYEQYF

d_gene: .
abundance: .
v_gene: TRBV2
j_gene: TRBJ2-3
CDR3nt: TGTGCCAGCAGTGAACCCTGGACAACTTTCGCAGATACGCAGTATTTT
CDR3aa: CASSEPWTTFADTQYF

d_gene: TRBD1
abundance: .
v_gene: TRBV3-1/TRBV3-2
j_gene: TRBJ2-7
CDR3nt: TGTGCCAGCAGCCGGACAGGGGAAGTTTGGGAGCAGTACTTC
CDR3aa: CASSRTGEVWEQYF

d_gene: TRBD2
abundance: .
v_gene: TRBV28
j_gene: TRBJ2-7
CDR3nt: TGTGCCAGCAGTTTCCCCGGGGGGAGGAAGGACGAGCAGTACTTC
CDR3aa: CASSFPGGRKDEQYF

d_gene: TRBD1
abundance: .
v_gene: TRBV6-5
j_gene: TRBJ1-1
CDR3nt: TGTGCCAGCAGTTACCGGGACAGAGAAGCTTTCTTT
CDR3aa: CASSYRDREAFF

d_gene: .
abundance: .
v_gene: TRBV7-2
j_gene: TRBJ2-5
CDR3nt: TGTGCCAGCAGCCGCACGGCAGGGCAGAAGACCCAGTACTTC
CDR3aa: CASSRTAGQKTQYF

d_gene: TRBD2
abundance: few
v_gene: TRBV11-3
j_gene: TRBJ2-1
CDR3nt: TGTGCCAGCAGCCCGAGGACTAGTAATGAGCAGTTCTTC
CDR3aa: CASSPRTSNEQFF

d_gene: .
abundance: .
v_gene: TRBV28
j_gene: TRBJ1-1
CDR3nt: TGTGCCAGCAGTTTAGGATCGGCAGGGAACACTGAAGCTTTCTTT
CDR3aa: CASSLGSAGNTEAFF

d_gene: TRBD2
abundance: .
v_gene: TRBV28
j_gene: TRBJ2-3
CDR3nt: TGTGCCAGCAGTTCCCCAGGAACTAGCGGTACCCCTAGCACAGATACGCAGTATTTT
CDR3aa: CASSSPGTSGTPSTDTQYF

d_gene: TRBD1
abundance: .
v_gene: TRBV19
j_gene: TRBJ2-2
CDR3nt: TGTGCCAGTAGTCGAACAGGGGAGTCGTTCACCGGGGAGCTGTTTTTT
CDR3aa: CASSRTGESFTGELFF

d_gene: TRBD1
abundance: .
v_gene: TRBV7-8
j_gene: TRBJ1-1
CDR3nt: TGTGCCAGCAGCTTAGCGGGACAGCAACTTTACGAAGCTTTCTTT
CDR3aa: CASSLAGQQLYEAFF

d_gene: .
abundance: .
v_gene: TRBV6-6
j_gene: TRBJ2-3
CDR3nt: TGTGCCAGCAGTTACCAACTTACAGATACGCAGTATTTT
CDR3aa: CASSYQLTDTQYF

d_gene: TRBD2
abundance: once
v_gene: TRBV5-1
j_gene: TRBJ2-3
CDR3nt: TGCGCCAGCAGCCCTGAAGCGGGGCGCACAGATACGCAGTATTTT
CDR3aa: CASSPEAGRTDTQYF

d_gene: .
abundance: .
v_gene: TRBV11-2
j_gene: TRBJ1-6
CDR3nt: TGTGCCAGCACCGAATTGGGACGGATGAATTCACCCCTCCACTTT
CDR3aa: CASTELGRMNSPLHF

d_gene: .
abundance: .
v_gene: TRBV2
j_gene: TRBJ2-7
CDR3nt: TGTGCCAGCAGTCAACAGGGTCGTCCGTACGAGCAGTACTTC
CDR3aa: CASSQQGRPYEQYF

d_gene: TRBD1
abundance: .
v_gene: TRBV18
j_gene: TRBJ1-2
CDR3nt: TGTGCCAGCTCACGGGACAGTGACTATGGCTACACCTTC
CDR3aa: CASSRDSDYGYTF

d_gene: .
abundance: .
v_gene: TRBV30
j_gene: TRBJ1-5
CDR3nt: TGTGCCTGGAGTAGGCCTTTTCAGCCCCAGCATTTT
CDR3aa: CAWSRPFQPQHF

d_gene: .
abundance: .
v_gene: TRBV9
j_gene: TRBJ2-3
CDR3nt: TGTGCCAGCAGCGGGGTGGGGGGTAGTACAGATACGCAGTATTTT
CDR3aa: CASSGVGGSTDTQYF